The clone carrying this T cell receptor beta chain was recorded a few times. The antigen is undetermined. TCRdb itself ran the reads through MiXCR, one entry per CDR3 protein. The data hold under 200,000 distinct CDR3 sequences, with 17% observed a single time. The entry originates in a study of T cell repertoires in cytomegalovirus infection. Study-level information: Public TCR beta signatures were indicative of both CMV infection and a matching HLA type. Notes on the study in general: Cumulative frequency (of public TCR beta family members) identified carriers of CMV plus the relevant HLA. Across the ex vivo response, the dominant clonotypes were HLA-C-restricted CMV-specific TCR beta clonotypes.

The germline V gene encodes CDR1 DFQATT and CDR2 SNEGSKA (reference sequence). V lost 6 bases and J 0 bases, leaving 17 bases between the germline ends. The CDR3 contains 15 residues. The rearrangement joins TRBV20-1 to TRBJ1-1; D uncertain. Material for sequencing was CD8+ T cells from PBMCs. The receptor comes from a human donor in good health (CMV status not recorded). Some clones in this sample may be carry-over from other donors' samples. The CDR3 protein is CSAGGDTIMNTEAFF. CDR3 in DNA: TGCAGTGCGGGTGGCGATACCATCATGAACACTGAAGCTTTCTTT.